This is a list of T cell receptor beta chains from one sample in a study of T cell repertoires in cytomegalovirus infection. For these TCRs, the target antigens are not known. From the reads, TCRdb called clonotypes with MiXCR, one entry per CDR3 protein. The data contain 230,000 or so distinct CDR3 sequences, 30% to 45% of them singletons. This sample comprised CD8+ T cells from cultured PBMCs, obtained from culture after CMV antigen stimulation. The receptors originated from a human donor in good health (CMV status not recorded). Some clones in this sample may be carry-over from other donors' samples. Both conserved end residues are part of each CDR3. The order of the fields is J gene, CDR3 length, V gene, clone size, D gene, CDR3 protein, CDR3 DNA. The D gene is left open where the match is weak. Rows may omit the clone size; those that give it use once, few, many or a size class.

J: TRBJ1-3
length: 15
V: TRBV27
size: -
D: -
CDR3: CASSSGADGGNTIYF
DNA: TGTGCCAGCAGTTCTGGGGCCGACGGGGGAAACACCATATATTTT

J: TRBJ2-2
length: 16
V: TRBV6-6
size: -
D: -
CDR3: CASSYEGFANTGELFF
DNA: TGTGCCAGCAGTTATGAGGGGTTCGCGAACACCGGGGAGCTGTTTTTT

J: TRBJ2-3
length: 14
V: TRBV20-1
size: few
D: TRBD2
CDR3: CSAKSGGDSDTQYF
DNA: TGCAGTGCCAAAAGCGGGGGGGACTCAGATACGCAGTATTTT

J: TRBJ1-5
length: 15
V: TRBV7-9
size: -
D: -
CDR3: CASSQGLTSNQPQHF
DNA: TGTGCCAGCAGCCAAGGACTTACTAGCAATCAGCCCCAGCATTTT

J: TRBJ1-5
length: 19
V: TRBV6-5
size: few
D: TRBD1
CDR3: CASSPIRTGRDYSNQPQHF
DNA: TGTGCCAGCAGCCCGATCCGGACAGGGAGGGACTATAGCAATCAGCCCCAGCATTTT

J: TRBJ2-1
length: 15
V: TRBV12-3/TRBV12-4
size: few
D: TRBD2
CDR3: CASSLEGLAGNEQFF
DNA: TGTGCCAGCAGTTTAGAGGGACTAGCGGGCAATGAGCAGTTCTTC

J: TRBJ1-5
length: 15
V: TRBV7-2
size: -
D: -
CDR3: CASSSDSFLNQPPHF
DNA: TGTGCCAGCAGCTCCGACAGTTTTCTCAATCAGCCCCCGCATTTT

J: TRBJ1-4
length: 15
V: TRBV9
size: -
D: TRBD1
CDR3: CASSVDGTANEKLFF
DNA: TGTGCCAGCAGCGTCGATGGGACAGCTAATGAAAAACTGTTTTTT

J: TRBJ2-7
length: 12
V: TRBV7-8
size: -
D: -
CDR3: CASSLQNLEQYF
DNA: TGTGCCAGCAGCTTACAAAATCTCGAGCAGTACTTC

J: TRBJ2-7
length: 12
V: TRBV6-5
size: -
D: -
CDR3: CASGDIPYEQYF
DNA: TGTGCCAGCGGGGACATTCCCTACGAGCAGTACTTC